Following are 5 T cell receptor beta chains from one sample sequenced in a study of human T cells and chemical hapten exposure. Total RNA was isolated from whole blood that had not been fractionated. TCRdb reanalysed the 5' RACE reads using MiXCR and keeps one entry per CDR3 protein. The sample has tens of thousands of distinct CDR3 sequences, approximately 7.7% seen once. These receptors were collected from a male donor in good health.

For this clonotype: One base away lies a much larger clone, so this may be a sequencing read error. Written as DNA, the CDR3 is TGCAGTACTAGATCAGCGGGGGTCCAAGAGACCCAGTACTTC. This encodes CSTRSAGVQETQYF. The V and J genes are TRBV20-1 and TRBJ2-5, with TRBD2 matching over 8 bases. CDR1 and CDR2 (germline): DFQATT, SNEGSKA (reference sequence). CDR3 size: 14 residues.

The chain uses TRBV7-9 and TRBJ2-2; 12 positions agree with TRBD2. Losses at the gene ends were 5 bases for V and 4 bases for J; bases not matched to a gene: 17. This CDR3 has 20 amino acids. CDR1 is SEHNR, CDR2 FQNEAQ, per germline (reference sequence). The DNA for the CDR3 is TGTGCCAGCAGCCCCCCGCCTGGACTAGCGGGACCCTCGGGCACCGGGGAGCTGTTTTTT. Its protein is CASSPPPGLAGPSGTGELFF.

This clonotype was seen a few times. J is TRBJ1-4 and V is TRBV27; TRBD1 is a possible D gene (5 bases). This CDR3 region has 14 residues. The germline V and J ends were trimmed by 8 bases and 8 bases, with 18 bases remaining between them. The V gene's germline CDR1 is MNHEY and CDR2 SMNVEV (reference sequence). The CDR3 DNA is TGTGCCAGCCGGCTCCGGGACGGCATCGAAAAACTGTTTTTT. Encoded protein: CASRLRDGIEKLFF.

This clonotype was counted only a few times. The chain employs TRBV12-3 or TRBV12-4 and TRBJ2-3; D is tentatively TRBD1 or TRBD2 (5 bases each). The CDR3 contains 14 residues. Trimming cost V 8 bases and J 4 bases, with 16 bases left between them. The DNA of the CDR3 is TGTGCCAGCTCACGGGGCCAGGTCCCAGATACGCAGTATTTT. Protein: CASSRGQVPDTQYF.

On this clonotype: One end of the junction does not line up with germline, which may come from a read error. The rearrangement links TRBV5-3 to TRBJ2-5; D is unclear. TRBV5-3 is designated an ORF whose function remains uncertain. This CDR3 contains 13 residues. CDR3 loop: CASSLFKKETQYF. DNA of the CDR3: TGTGCCAGCAGCTTGTTTAAAAAAGAGACCCAGTACTTC.